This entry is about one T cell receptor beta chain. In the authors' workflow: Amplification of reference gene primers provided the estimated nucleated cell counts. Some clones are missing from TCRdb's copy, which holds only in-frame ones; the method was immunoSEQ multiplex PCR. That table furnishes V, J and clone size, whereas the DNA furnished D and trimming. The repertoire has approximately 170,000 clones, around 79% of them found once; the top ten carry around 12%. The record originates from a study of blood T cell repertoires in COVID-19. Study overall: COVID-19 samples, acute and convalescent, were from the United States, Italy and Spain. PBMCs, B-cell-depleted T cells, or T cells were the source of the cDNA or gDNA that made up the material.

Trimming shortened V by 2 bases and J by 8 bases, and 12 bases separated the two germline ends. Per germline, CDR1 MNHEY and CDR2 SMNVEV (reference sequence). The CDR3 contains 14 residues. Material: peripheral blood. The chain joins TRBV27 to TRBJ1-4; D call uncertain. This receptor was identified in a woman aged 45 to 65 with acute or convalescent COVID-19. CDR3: CASSLDKWKEKLFF. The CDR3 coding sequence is TGTGCCAGCAGTTTAGACAAATGGAAGGAAAAACTGTTTTTT. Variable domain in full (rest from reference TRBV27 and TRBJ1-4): EAQVTQNPRYLITVTGKKLTVTCSQNMNHEYMSWYRQDPGLGLRQIYYSMNVEVTDKGDVPEGYKVSRKEKRNFPLILESPSPNQTSLYFCASSLDKWKEKLFFGSGTQLSVL.